Presented here are 21 T cell receptor beta chains from one specimen sequenced in a study of CXCR3-negative and CXCR3-positive naive CD8 T cells. Study-level points and caveats: Greater hydrophobicity was found in TRB CDR3s of CXCR3-positive naive cells than of CXCR3-negative naive cells.

No antigen has been assigned to these receptors. UMI-tagged TRB cDNA libraries were built via 5' RACE. After re-calling the 5' RACE reads, TCRdb lists one entry per CDR3 protein, DNA absent. This sample's table has 110,000 or so distinct CDR3 sequences. Sequenced material: naive CXCR3+ CD8+ T cells from blood. Described subset: CD45RO-CCR7+CD27+CD95- naive CD8+ T cells expressing CXCR3 (TNR3+). The receptors come from a human donor in good health. Some clones in this sample may be carry-over from other donors' samples.

The V call is TRBV7-9, the J call TRBJ2-2. This CDR3 has 12 amino acids. The V gene's germline CDR1 is SEHNR and CDR2 FQNEAQ (reference sequence). This chain's CDR3 is CASSYHTGELFF. The full variable domain, with the rest looked up from reference TRBV7-9 and TRBJ2-2, is DTGVSQNPRHKITKRGQNVTFRCDPISEHNRLYWYRQTLGQGPEFLTYFQNEAQLEKSRLLSDRFSAERPKGSFSTLEIQRTEQGDSAMYLCASSYHTGELFFGEGSRLTVL.

This sequence joins TRBV28 and TRBJ1-1; TCRdb gives TRBD1 as the D gene, but with no DNA this cannot be confirmed. This CDR3 is 16 amino acids long. CDR1 and CDR2 from the germline V gene are MDHEN and SYDVKM. The CDR3 loop is CASRPTGTGVNTEAFF. Complete variable domain (other parts from reference TRBV28 and TRBJ1-1): DVKVTQSSRYLVKRTGEKVFLECVQDMDHENMFWYRQDPGLGLRLIYFSYDVKMKEKGDIPEGYSVSREKKERFSLILESASTNQTSMYLCASRPTGTGVNTEAFFGQGTRLTVV.

The genes are TRBV19 and TRBJ2-7; TCRdb returns TRBD1, unconfirmable since there is no DNA. The CDR3 runs to 12 residues. CDR1 and CDR2 from the germline V gene are LNHDA and SQIVND (reference sequence). The CDR3 sequence: CASRQGAGEQYF.

CDR3: CATSPYNEQFF. The chain is built from TRBV24-1 and TRBJ2-1. The CDR3 is 11 residues long. Germline CDR1 and CDR2: KGHDR and SFDVKD.

The V and J genes are TRBV7-9 and TRBJ2-5. Germline V CDR1 and CDR2: SEHNR, FQNEAQ (reference sequence). CDR3 size: 15 residues. The CDR3 here is CASSLTGSAEETQYF.

V gene TRBV20-1 combines with J gene TRBJ1-6; TCRdb lists TRBD1, though no DNA is available to test this call. This CDR3 comprises 15 residues. From germline, CDR1 is DFQATT and CDR2 SNEGSKA (reference sequence). The CDR3 loop reads CSARERGTEFSPLHF.

The chain uses TRBV7-9 and TRBJ2-2; absent DNA, TCRdb's TRBD1 call cannot be checked. CDR1 is SEHNR and CDR2 is FQNEAQ in the germline V gene (reference sequence). The CDR3 length is 16 residues. This chain's CDR3 is CASSPPLPRNTGELFF.

V usage is TRBV24-1 and J usage is TRBJ2-1; the D call of TRBD2 rests on TCRdb alone, since no DNA is present to check it. This CDR3 is 19 amino acids long. The V gene's germline CDR1 is KGHDR and CDR2 SFDVKD. CDR3 sequence: CATSDRASGGAFSYNEQFF.

This chain uses TRBV6-5 with TRBJ2-1; the TCRdb call, TRBD2, lacks DNA for checking. There are 15 residues in the CDR3. Germline loops: CDR1 MNHEY, CDR2 SVGAGI. This chain's CDR3 is CASSYSAGIYNEQFF.

The chain employs TRBV13 and TRBJ2-3; TCRdb gives TRBD1 as the D gene, but with no DNA this cannot be confirmed. Germline values: CDR1 PRHDT, CDR2 FYEKMQ (reference sequence). The length of the CDR3 is 15 residues. The CDR3 region is CASSRGQGNRDTQYF.

The chain combines TRBV6-5 with TRBJ2-2; there is no DNA to check the TCRdb D call of TRBD1. Germline CDR1 is MNHEY and CDR2 is SVGAGI. The CDR3 totals 14 residues. The CDR3 loop reads CASSYYDRSGELFF.

CDR3: CASSIGTGYEQYF. The chain couples TRBV5-6 to TRBJ2-7. The CDR3 is made up of 13 amino acids. CDR1 and CDR2 from the germline V gene are SGHDT and YYEEEE.

The V call is TRBV12-3 or TRBV12-4, the J call TRBJ1-5. The CDR3 covers 14 residues. The CDR3 region is CASSFESSNQPQHF.

This chain connects TRBV29-1 to TRBJ2-1; lacking DNA, the TRBD1 call made by TCRdb goes unchecked. The CDR3 has 14 residues. In germline, CDR1 is SQVTM, CDR2 ANQGSEA. CDR3 sequence reads: CSVKPGRENNEQFF.

This sequence joins TRBV4-3 and TRBJ1-6; TCRdb designates TRBD1, a call that cannot be tested without DNA. Looked up from germline, CDR1 is LGHNA and CDR2 is YSLEER. There are 15 residues in the CDR3. The CDR3 region is CASSQDRARNSPLHF.

The gene calls are TRBV7-2 and TRBJ2-7; TCRdb selects TRBD1, and the lack of DNA leaves this call unchecked. The CDR3 contains 14 residues. CDR1 and CDR2 from the germline V gene are SGHTA and FQGNSA. CDR3 in amino acids: CASSPSGGAGEQYF.

The chain couples TRBV4-3 to TRBJ2-1; TCRdb indicates TRBD2, and absent DNA this call remains unverified. Germline V CDR1 and CDR2: LGHNA, YSLEER. This CDR3 has 15 amino acids. CDR3 protein: CASSPGTSDFNEQFF.

This chain links TRBV28 with TRBJ1-1. Germline CDR1 MDHEN, CDR2 SYDVKM. This CDR3 region has 14 residues. The CDR3 is CASSPLDREPEAFF.

This rearrangement joins TRBV7-6 to TRBJ2-5; TCRdb picks TRBD1, but there is no DNA to check that call. Germline CDR1 and CDR2: SGHVS and FNYEAQ. This CDR3 region has 15 residues. CDR3 in amino acids: CASSLVGGGFETQYF.

The J gene is TRBJ2-1, the V gene TRBV28; TCRdb picks TRBD1, but there is no DNA to check that call. The CDR3 contains 14 residues. Germline lookup yields CDR1 MDHEN and CDR2 SYDVKM. The CDR3 sequence: CASSLGQTYNEQFF.

The chain combines TRBV5-5 with TRBJ1-4; TCRdb's D call of TRBD1 is untestable without DNA. Germline loops: CDR1 SGHKS, CDR2 YYEKEE (reference sequence). The CDR3 contains 15 residues. Here the CDR3 reads CASSNGQSDWEKLFF.